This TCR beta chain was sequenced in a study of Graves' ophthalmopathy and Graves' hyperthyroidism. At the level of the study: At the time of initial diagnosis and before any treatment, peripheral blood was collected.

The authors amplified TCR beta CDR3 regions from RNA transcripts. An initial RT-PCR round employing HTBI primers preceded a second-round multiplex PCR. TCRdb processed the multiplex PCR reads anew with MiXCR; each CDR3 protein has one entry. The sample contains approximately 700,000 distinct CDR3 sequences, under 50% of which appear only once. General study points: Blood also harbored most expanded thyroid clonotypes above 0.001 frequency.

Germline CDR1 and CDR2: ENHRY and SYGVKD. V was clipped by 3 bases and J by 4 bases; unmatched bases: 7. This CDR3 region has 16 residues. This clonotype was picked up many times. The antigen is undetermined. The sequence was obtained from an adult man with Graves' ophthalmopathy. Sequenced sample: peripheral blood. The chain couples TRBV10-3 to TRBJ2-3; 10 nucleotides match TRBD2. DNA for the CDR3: TGTGCCATCAGTGAAGGTAGCGGGAGGACCGCAGATACGCAGTATTTT. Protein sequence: CAISEGSGRTADTQYF.